Reported below is one T cell receptor (beta chain). These data are taken from a study of blood T cell repertoires in COVID-19. In the study overall: Collection of acute and convalescent COVID-19 samples took place in the United States, Italy and Spain. Sources were T cells, B-cell-depleted T cells, or PBMCs; the material itself was cDNA or gDNA.

Generated by immunoSEQ multiplex PCR, the TCRdb table keeps only in-frame clones and is missing some. The table records about 160,000 clones, 82% of them present only once. The TCR comes from a woman aged 40 to 50 with COVID-19, enrolled during active disease. Sequencing was done on a sample of peripheral blood.

The CDR3 nucleotides are TGTGCCAGCAGCGCCCTAGCGGGGGCCAATGAGCAGTTCTTC. Its translation is CASSALAGANEQFF. The genes are TRBV6-4 and TRBJ2-1; 10 nucleotides agree with TRBD2. CDR1 is MRHNA and CDR2 is SNTAGT in the germline V gene. The V segment lost 6 bases and the J segment 6 bases; nucleotides outside the gene matches: 5. This CDR3 spans 14 amino acids.